This T cell receptor beta chain was observed in a study of cytomegalovirus exposure and HLA in healthy donors. Broader study findings: According to a subsequent analysis, TCR clusters from the first cohort were inclined to appear together in the 130 or so validation repertoires.

The protocol was immunoSEQ multiplex PCR, while the TCRdb copy is restricted to in-frame clones and leaves out a portion. The repertoire has about 400,000 clones, about nine tenths of them found once; the top ten carry 0.83%. CDR1 is GTSNPN and CDR2 is SVGIG in the germline V gene (reference sequence). This CDR3 has 15 residues. V lost 3 bases and J 3 bases, leaving 12 bases between the germline ends. For this clone: Its matching antigen is unknown.

Sequences were obtained from PBMCs. This chain connects TRBV30 to TRBJ1-6, with D tentatively TRBD1 (5 bases). This receptor was taken from a woman between 18 and 30 years old in good health and CMV-seronegative. CDR3 in DNA: TGTGCCTGGAGGAGCAGGGTTATCTATAATTCACCCCTCCACTTT. This sequence encodes CAWRSRVIYNSPLHF.